These 25 T cell receptor beta chains were all obtained from the same sample, sequenced in a study of blood T cell repertoires in COVID-19. Here immunoSEQ multiplex PCR was the method, and the copy in TCRdb shows in-frame clones only, minus some. This sample yields about 98,000 clones, of which 75% to 85% are seen a single time; roughly 25% belongs to the top ten. Sequencing was carried out using peripheral blood. The source is a man aged 65 to 79 with acute or convalescent COVID-19.

V gene TRBV19 combines with J gene TRBJ2-5; TRBD1 is a possible D gene (6 bases). Per the germline V gene, CDR1 is LNHDA and CDR2 is SQIVND (reference sequence). CDR3 length: 15 amino acids. Between the trimmed V and J ends, which lost 7 bases and 4 bases, there was a span of 19 bases. The CDR3 protein is CASTPPGQSSETQYF. The CDR3 bases are TGTGCCAGTACCCCCCCCGGACAGAGCTCAGAGACCCAGTACTTC.

V and J are TRBV5-1 and TRBJ2-1; 9 bases align to TRBD1. This CDR3 spans 15 amino acids. The germline gives CDR1 SGHRS, CDR2 YFSETQ. Losses at the gene ends were 7 bases for V and 3 bases for J; bases not matched to a gene: 8. The CDR3 sequence is CASAPGQGSYNEQFF. In nucleotides, the CDR3 is TGCGCCAGCGCTCCCGGACAGGGGAGCTACAATGAGCAGTTCTTC.

By sample share, this clone is medium-sized. In DNA, the CDR3 is TGTGCCAGCAGTCCAACTAGTCCGGCTCCTTACAATGAGCAGTTCTTC. It is translated as CASSPTSPAPYNEQFF. The chain couples TRBV6-4 to TRBJ2-1; a weak D match, TRBD2 (5 bases). The V gene lost 5 bases and the J gene lost 4 bases, with 18 bases spanning the gap. Germline CDR1 MRHNA, CDR2 SNTAGT. The CDR3 totals 16 residues.

The chain combines TRBV30 with TRBJ1-3; no clear D. Trimming removed 0 bases from V and 2 bases from J, with 14 bases in between. Germline values: CDR1 GTSNPN, CDR2 SVGIG (reference sequence). The CDR3 consists of 16 residues. The DNA of the CDR3 is TGTGCCTGGAGTGTACACTCAGGCCTCGCTGGAAACACCATATATTTT. Amino acids: CAWSVHSGLAGNTIYF.

This clone was detected only once. The CDR3 DNA is TGTGCCAGCAGCTTATTGGGGGCAGATTTAAACACTGAAGCTTTCTTT. Translation: CASSLLGADLNTEAFF. The chain employs TRBV7-3 and TRBJ1-1, with D maybe TRBD1 (6 bases). The CDR3 is 16 amino acids. V was shortened by 2 bases and J by 2 bases, with 15 bases between the two germline ends. CDR1 and CDR2 (germline): SGHTA, FQGTGA.

As concerns this clone: An end of the junction does not agree with germline; a read error may underlie this. The rearrangement joins TRBV11-3 to TRBJ2-1; 9 nucleotides line up with TRBD1. The CDR3 loop spans 13 amino acids. Germline CDR1 and CDR2: SGHNT and YENEEA. The CDR3 coding sequence is TGTGCCAGCAGCTACTCCCGGGACAGGGACGTAATCTTC. It encodes CASSYSRDRDVIF. Based on the CDR3 plus reference TRBV11-3 and TRBJ2-1, the full variable domain is EAGVVQSPRYKIIEKKQPVAFWCNPISGHNTLYWYLQNLGQGPELLIRYENEEAVDDSQLPKDRFSAERLKGVDSTLKIQPAELGDSAVYLCASSYSRDRDVIFGPGTRLTVL.

The chain carries TRBV27 and TRBJ2-5; TRBD2 matches at 12 bases. V was clipped by 1 base and J by 3 bases; unmatched bases: 3. The CDR3 contains 16 residues. CDR1 and CDR2 (germline): MNHEY, SMNVEV (reference sequence). The DNA of the CDR3 is TGTGCCAGCAGTTTATACGGACTAGCGGGAAAAGAGACCCAGTACTTC. Its translation: CASSLYGLAGKETQYF.

The chain joins TRBV30 to TRBJ1-2, with 11 bases aligning to TRBD1. V was clipped by 3 bases and J by 7 bases; unmatched bases: 7. From germline, CDR1 is GTSNPN and CDR2 SVGIG (reference sequence). The length of the CDR3 is 14 residues. The CDR3 here is CAWRDGQGARGYTF. CDR3 bases: TGTGCCTGGAGAGACGGACAGGGGGCGCGTGGCTACACCTTC.

The table lists this clone with a few counts. V gene TRBV19 combines with J gene TRBJ2-7, with D possibly TRBD2 on 5 matching bases. V was shortened by 3 bases and J by 0 bases, with 12 bases between the two germline ends. CDR1 is LNHDA and CDR2 is SQIVND in the germline V gene (reference sequence). The CDR3 is made up of 15 amino acids. CDR3 in DNA: TGTGCCAGTAGTATCTACAGCGGAAGCTCCTACGAGCAGTACTTC. This translates into CASSIYSGSSYEQYF.

This rearrangement joins TRBV18 to TRBJ2-6; 7 nucleotides match TRBD2. The CDR3 loop spans 15 amino acids. Germline CDR1 reads KGHSH; CDR2 reads LQKENI. The J segment lost 2 bases and the V segment lost 2 bases, leaving 0 bases of the junction unmatched. The CDR3 sequence: CASSPGTTGANVLTF. CDR3 in DNA: TGTGCCAGCTCACCAGGGACTACTGGGGCCAACGTCCTGACTTTC.

This clone was recorded a few times. The J gene is TRBJ1-1, the V gene TRBV28; the D is unclear. The CDR3 is 14 amino acids. The V and J ends lost 4 bases and 0 bases respectively, with 9 bases between them. The germline V gene has CDR1 MDHEN and CDR2 SYDVKM. The CDR3 loop is CASSSEGMNTEAFF. The CDR3 DNA follows: TGTGCCAGCAGTTCTGAGGGAATGAACACTGAAGCTTTCTTT.

The chain uses TRBV28 and TRBJ2-7; 8 nucleotides agree with TRBD1. The V gene's germline CDR1 is MDHEN and CDR2 SYDVKM. The CDR3 extends over 18 amino acids. V lost 5 bases and J lost 1; bases outside the gene matches: 16. CDR3 DNA sequence: TGTGCCAGCAGTACTCACCCATGGACAGGGAAATTTTCCTACGAGCAGTACTTC. It yields the protein CASSTHPWTGKFSYEQYF.

The rearrangement joins TRBV30 to TRBJ1-2; possible D gene TRBD1, 6 bases. CDR1 is GTSNPN, CDR2 SVGIG, per germline (reference sequence). This CDR3 has 14 residues. V was clipped by 3 bases and J by 8 bases, with 19 bases between them. The CDR3 loop is CAWSRTGMREGYTF. The CDR3 DNA follows: TGTGCCTGGAGCCGAACAGGGATGCGCGAGGGCTACACCTTC. Variable domain in full (rest from reference TRBV30 and TRBJ1-2): SQTIHQWPATLVQPVGSPLSLECTVEGTSNPNLYWYRQAAGRGLQLLFYSVGIGQISSEVPQNLSASRPQDRQFILSSKKLLLSDSGFYLCAWSRTGMREGYTFGSGTRLTVV.

In DNA form, the CDR3 reads TGTGCCAGCAGCTTGCCTAGCGGGAGCTACGAGCAGTACTTC. It encodes CASSLPSGSYEQYF. The V and J genes are TRBV5-6 and TRBJ2-7; 10 bases are shared with TRBD2. The J segment lost 3 bases and the V segment lost 1 base, leaving 1 base of the junction unmatched. This CDR3 spans 14 amino acids. Germline-derived CDR1 and CDR2 are SGHDT and YYEEEE.

J is TRBJ2-1 and V is TRBV19, with TRBD2 identical over 9 bases. Trimming took 1 base from V and 4 from J; bases not matched to a gene: 8. The V gene's germline CDR1 is LNHDA and CDR2 SQIVND (reference sequence). The CDR3 covers 17 residues. The CDR3 DNA sequence: TGTGCCAGTAGTATAGGGGCTAGCGGGACACGGTACAATGAGCAGTTCTTC. Its protein product is CASSIGASGTRYNEQFF.

The V gene is TRBV6-6, the J gene TRBJ1-6; TRBD1 agrees at 7 bases. The CDR3 contains 18 residues. With 5 bases clipped from V and 3 bases from J, the junction kept 13 bases outside the gene matches. CDR1 and CDR2 from the germline V gene are MNHNY and SVGAGI (reference sequence). CDR3 region: CASSLGQVLAGYNSPLHF. CDR3 sequence (DNA): TGTGCCAGCAGTCTAGGACAGGTCCTAGCGGGCTATAATTCACCCCTCCACTTT.

The chain couples TRBV6-5 to TRBJ2-7; 10 positions agree with TRBD2. Per germline, CDR1 MNHEY and CDR2 SVGAGI. This CDR3 is 14 amino acids long. Trimming removed 6 bases from V and 4 bases from J; junction bases left unmatched: 6. CDR3 residues: CASSPWTSGYEQYF. CDR3 nucleotides: TGTGCCAGCAGCCCCTGGACTAGCGGTTACGAGCAGTACTTC.

The genes are TRBV5-1 and TRBJ2-5, with D uncertain. Germline CDR1 reads SGHRS; CDR2 reads YFSETQ. This CDR3 comprises 12 residues. V lost 6 bases to trimming and J lost 1 base, with 7 bases between them. CDR3 region: CASTNSQETQYF. CDR3 nucleotides: TGCGCCAGCACCAATTCCCAAGAGACCCAGTACTTC.

The J gene is TRBJ2-3, the V gene TRBV29-1, with D perhaps TRBD2 (6 bases). Trimming left V 0 bases short and J 4 bases short, with 20 bases between. The CDR3 extends over 17 amino acids. Germline assignment: CDR1 SQVTM and CDR2 ANQGSEA. The CDR3 nucleotides are TGCAGCGTTGAAGATCTGGTTATTTGGAGGAGGGCAGATACGCAGTATTTT. The encoded protein is CSVEDLVIWRRADTQYF.

This clone occurred a few times. The J gene is TRBJ1-5, the V gene TRBV27, with TRBD1 identical over 9 bases. The CDR3 runs 15 residues. Germline V lookup: CDR1 MNHEY, CDR2 SMNVEV (reference sequence). With V trimmed by 5 bases and J by 5 bases, 7 bases remained unmatched. The CDR3 is CASSLGGTGHQPQHF. CDR3 sequence (DNA): TGTGCCAGCAGTCTTGGAGGGACAGGGCATCAGCCCCAGCATTTT.

The chain uses TRBV11-3 and TRBJ2-7; D is uncertain. Trimming left V 1 base short and J 1 base short, with 5 bases between. Per the germline V gene, CDR1 is SGHNT and CDR2 is YENEEA. The CDR3 is 13 amino acids. The CDR3 sequence: CASSLGESYEQYF. In nucleotides, the CDR3 is TGTGCCAGCAGCTTAGGAGAGTCCTACGAGCAGTACTTC.

This sequence joins TRBV20-1 and TRBJ2-3; 13 positions agree with TRBD2. Germline V lookup: CDR1 DFQATT, CDR2 SNEGSKA (reference sequence). The CDR3 runs to 15 residues. Unmatched junction bases numbered 2, after V lost 3 bases and J lost 2 bases. The CDR3 DNA follows: TGCAGTGCTAGTGGGACTAGCGGGGCCACAGATACGCAGTATTTT. Its protein is CSASGTSGATDTQYF.

The chain carries TRBV12-3 or TRBV12-4 and TRBJ1-3; D unresolved. Trimming removed 1 base at V and 3 bases at J, with 4 bases between. This CDR3 has 13 amino acids. CDR3 coding DNA: TGTGCCAGCAGTTTAGAACTTGGAAACACCATATATTTT. Translating it yields CASSLELGNTIYF.

This chain connects TRBV5-1 to TRBJ1-1; 8 bases are a match to TRBD1. Germline V gene data show CDR1 as SGHRS and CDR2 as YFSETQ. The CDR3 is 15 residues long. Losses at the gene ends were 1 base for V and 1 base for J; bases not matched to a gene: 3. The CDR3 region has the DNA TGCGCCAGCAGCTTGCACGGACAGGGGAACACTGAAGCTTTCTTT. Protein sequence: CASSLHGQGNTEAFF.

This rearrangement joins TRBV7-2 to TRBJ2-5; TRBD2 matches 9 bases. With 1 base clipped from V and 5 bases from J, the junction kept 5 bases outside the gene matches. Germline V gives CDR1 SGHTA, CDR2 FQGNSA. The CDR3 loop spans 15 amino acids. CDR3 in amino acids: CASSLDLAGGETQYF. CDR3 in DNA: TGTGCCAGCAGCTTAGACTTGGCGGGAGGGGAGACCCAGTACTTC. The whole variable domain, remainder taken from reference TRBV7-2 and TRBJ2-5, is GAGVSQSPSNKVTEKGKDVELRCDPISGHTALYWYRQSLGQGLEFLIYFQGNSAPDKSGLPSDRFSAERTGGSVSTLTIQRTQQEDSAVYLCASSLDLAGGETQYFGPGTRLLVL.